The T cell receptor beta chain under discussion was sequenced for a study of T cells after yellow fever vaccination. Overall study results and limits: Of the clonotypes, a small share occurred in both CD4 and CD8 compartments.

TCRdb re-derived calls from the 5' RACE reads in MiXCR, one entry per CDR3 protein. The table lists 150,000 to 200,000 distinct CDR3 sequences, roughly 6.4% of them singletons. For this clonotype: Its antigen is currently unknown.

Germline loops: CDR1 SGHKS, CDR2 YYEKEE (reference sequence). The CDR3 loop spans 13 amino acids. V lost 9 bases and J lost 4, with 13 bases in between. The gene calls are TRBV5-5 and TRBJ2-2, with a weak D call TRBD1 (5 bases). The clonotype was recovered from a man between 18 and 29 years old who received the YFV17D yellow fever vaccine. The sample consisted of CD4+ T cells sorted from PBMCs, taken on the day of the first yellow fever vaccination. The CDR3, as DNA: TGTGCCACTCAGGGAAGCCTCACCGGGGAGCTGTTTTTT. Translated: CATQGSLTGELFF.